The 5 T cell receptor beta chains reported below all come from one sample, sequenced in a study of blood T cell repertoires in COVID-19. Measured with immunoSEQ multiplex PCR; TCRdb has only the in-frame clones, and not every one. The profile shows roughly 64,000 clones, around 76% of them singletons. Sequenced sample: peripheral blood. Receptor source: a human donor in a cohort sampled during active COVID-19.

The chain uses TRBV3-1 (or the pseudogene TRBV3-2) and TRBJ2-2; D is perhaps TRBD2 (5 bases). This CDR3 spans 17 amino acids. Germline V lookup: CDR1 LGHDT, CDR2 YNNKEL (reference sequence). Trimming stripped 5 bases from V and 5 bases from J, with 21 bases between. CDR3 amino acids: CASSSDGLAGLTGELFF. The CDR3 DNA follows: TGTGCCAGCAGCTCGGATGGGTTGGCGGGCCTTACCGGGGAGCTGTTTTTT.

The rearrangement uses TRBV21-1 and TRBJ1-1; TRBD1, as called in the table, went unchecked against the DNA. TRBV21-1 is labeled a pseudogene. The CDR3 has 15 amino acids. CDR3: CASSKVRQEESEAFF. CDR3 DNA sequence: TGTGCCAGCAGCAAGGTTAGACAGGAAGAATCTGAAGCTTTCTTT.

V gene TRBV10-3 combines with J gene TRBJ2-5, with TRBD2 matching over 12 bases. This CDR3 contains 15 residues. The germline V gene has CDR1 ENHRY and CDR2 SYGVKD. Trimming cost V 0 bases and J 7 bases; bases outside gene matches: 3. The CDR3 is CAISESPTSGGTQYF. The CDR3 DNA sequence: TGTGCCATCAGTGAGTCCCCGACTAGCGGGGGGACCCAGTACTTC.

For this clone: The same CDR3 is also encoded by other DNA sequences in this sample. The chain has TRBV27 and TRBJ1-1; 7 nucleotides align to TRBD1. In germline, CDR1 is MNHEY, CDR2 SMNVEV (reference sequence). This CDR3 contains 14 residues. V shed 7 bases, J shed 1 base, and the junction held 6 bases outside the gene matches. The DNA of the CDR3 is TGTGCCAGCAATCGACAGGGACCGAACACTGAAGCTTTCTTT. Its protein product is CASNRQGPNTEAFF.

The table lists this clone with a few counts. The chain combines TRBV14 with TRBJ1-5; the D gene is possibly TRBD1 (5 bases). Germline V lookup: CDR1 SGHDN, CDR2 FVKESK. V gave up 1 base and J gave up 7 bases, with 11 bases separating them. CDR3 length: 14 amino acids. The CDR3 region is CASSQAGTGQPQHF. Here the CDR3 DNA reads TGTGCCAGCAGCCAAGCCGGGACTGGACAGCCCCAGCATTTT.